These 30 T cell receptor beta chains were sequenced from one sample in a study of identical twins. TCRdb independently ran MiXCR on the 5' RACE reads; one entry per CDR3 protein. The sample consists of about 220,000 distinct CDR3 sequences, over 8% of them appearing once. Sequences were obtained from memory (CD45RO+) T cells sorted from blood. All receptors come from a woman aged 18-29 years in good health.

There are a few counts of this clonotype. The rearrangement links TRBV20-1 to TRBJ2-3, with D unresolved. V lost 1 base to trimming and J lost 6 bases, with 14 bases between them. The germline V gene encodes CDR1 DFQATT and CDR2 SNEGSKA (reference sequence). This CDR3 is built from 14 residues. The CDR3 protein is CSARVGASSDTQYF. The CDR3 DNA is TGCAGTGCTAGAGTCGGAGCGAGTAGCGATACGCAGTATTTT.

The chain joins TRBV7-6 to TRBJ2-1; either TRBD1 or TRBD2 may supply D (5 bases each). V lost 4 bases to trimming and J lost 6 bases, with 13 bases between them. From germline, CDR1 is SGHVS and CDR2 FNYEAQ. CDR3 length equals 14 residues. CDR3 bases: TGTGCCAGCAGCTCCATTGGTGGGGGCAATGAGCAGTTCTTC. This encodes CASSSIGGGNEQFF.

The chain carries TRBV3-1 and TRBJ2-2; D unclear. CDR1 is LGHDT and CDR2 is YNNKEL in the germline V gene (reference sequence). This CDR3 is 11 amino acids long. Trimming shortened V by 3 bases and J by 5 bases, and 1 base separated the two germline ends. CDR3 loop: CASSQTGELFF. CDR3 DNA sequence: TGTGCCAGCAGCCAGACCGGGGAGCTGTTTTTT.

This clonotype was detected a few times. V usage is TRBV3-1 and J usage is TRBJ2-3, with D unclear. The CDR3 has 13 residues. The germline V gene encodes CDR1 LGHDT and CDR2 YNNKEL (reference sequence). V dropped 4 bases and J dropped 12 bases, with 17 bases sitting between them. The CDR3 here is CASSPEPGLSQYF. CDR3 in DNA: TGTGCCAGCAGCCCGGAACCCGGGTTAAGCCAGTATTTT.

The chain employs TRBV12-3 or TRBV12-4 and TRBJ2-7; D tentatively reads TRBD1 or TRBD2 (5 bases each). The V end lost 1 base, the J end lost 7 bases, and 14 bases lay between the germline ends. The length of the CDR3 is 14 residues. DNA of the CDR3: TGTGCCAGCAGTTTAGGGGACCCCCTAGGTGAGCAGTACTTC. It translates to CASSLGDPLGEQYF.

Ten or more counts support this clonotype. This rearrangement joins TRBV5-1 to TRBJ1-2; D is unresolved. The length of the CDR3 is 14 residues. The V and J ends lost 0 bases and 2 bases respectively, with 8 bases between them. From germline, CDR1 is SGHRS and CDR2 YFSETQ. The CDR3 protein is CASSLGQINYGYTF. The CDR3 DNA follows: TGCGCCAGCAGCTTGGGGCAGATAAACTATGGCTACACCTTC.

This clonotype was picked up many times. The chain has TRBV5-6 and TRBJ1-6; D gene ambiguous. The V gene's germline CDR1 is SGHDT and CDR2 YYEEEE. The CDR3 length is 13 residues. The germline V and J ends were trimmed by 0 bases and 14 bases, with 12 bases remaining between them. The CDR3: CASSLVREEALHF. The CDR3 DNA reads as TGTGCCAGCAGCTTGGTGAGGGAAGAGGCCCTCCACTTT.

In its sample, this clonotype was seen a few times. The J gene is TRBJ1-5, the V gene TRBV19; D perhaps matches TRBD1 (6 bases). CDR3 length: 14 amino acids. The germline gives CDR1 LNHDA, CDR2 SQIVND (reference sequence). Trimming removed 4 bases from V and 5 bases from J, with 12 bases in between. CDR3 bases: TGTGCCAGTAGTAGGGGGCAGGATGATCAGCCCCAGCATTTT. Translated: CASSRGQDDQPQHF.

This clonotype was picked up many times. The chain combines TRBV12-3 or TRBV12-4 with TRBJ1-1; D ambiguous. V lost 2 bases to trimming and J lost 0 bases, with 7 bases between them. This CDR3 has 14 amino acids. The CDR3: CASSLKDLNTEAFF. The CDR3 coding sequence is TGTGCCAGCAGTTTAAAAGATTTGAACACTGAAGCTTTCTTT.

This clonotype has at least ten counts. The chain employs TRBV4-3 and TRBJ2-7, with 7 bases identical to TRBD2. The CDR3 extends over 16 amino acids. Trimming removed 4 bases from V and 2 bases from J; junction bases left unmatched: 11. The germline gives CDR1 LGHNA, CDR2 YSLEER. CDR3 amino acids: CASSRSPSSGAYEQYF. CDR3 coding DNA: TGCGCCAGCAGCCGATCCCCCTCCAGCGGGGCCTACGAGCAGTACTTC.

This clonotype has only a few counts. The CDR3 reads CASSPYLGQRYEQYF. The CDR3 DNA sequence: TGTGCCAGCAGCCCCTACCTGGGACAGAGATACGAGCAGTACTTC. V gene TRBV14 combines with J gene TRBJ2-7, with 7 bases lining up with TRBD1. J was trimmed by 4 bases and V by 4 bases; bases with no gene match: 10. The germline gives CDR1 SGHDN, CDR2 FVKESK. This CDR3 is built from 15 residues.

This clonotype was detected only once. This rearrangement joins TRBV7-2 to TRBJ2-1, with a weak D call TRBD2 (5 bases). The CDR3 runs 14 residues. Germline lookup yields CDR1 SGHTA and CDR2 FQGNSA. V lost 5 bases, J lost 9 bases, and 17 bases lay in between. The CDR3 is CASSAILLEGEQFF. The CDR3 DNA is TGTGCCAGCAGCGCCATCCTTCTCGAGGGTGAGCAGTTCTTC.

The V and J genes are TRBV12-3 or TRBV12-4 and TRBJ2-4, with D tentatively TRBD2 (5 bases). Trimming left V 2 bases short and J 7 bases short, with 15 bases between. The CDR3 covers 15 residues. For the CDR3, the DNA is TGTGCCAGCAGTTTAAACGGGGAACCCGGCAACATTCAGTACTTC. Translating gives CASSLNGEPGNIQYF.

This sequence joins TRBV20-1 and TRBJ2-5, with 9 nucleotides matching TRBD2. The length of the CDR3 is 14 residues. Germline loops: CDR1 DFQATT, CDR2 SNEGSKA (reference sequence). After removal of 6 bases from V and 0 bases from J, the junction contained 5 bases not matched to a gene. The CDR3 DNA reads TGCAGTGCGCCGCGGGGGGGGTACCAAGAGACCCAGTACTTC. This codes for CSAPRGGYQETQYF.

This clonotype was seen a few times. V is TRBV12-5 and J is TRBJ1-1; D gene uncertain. With 2 bases removed from V and 7 bases from J, the gap between germline ends came to 5 bases. From germline, CDR1 is LGHNT and CDR2 FRNRAP. CDR3 length: 11 residues. In DNA form, the CDR3 reads TGTGCTAGTGGTTTGTCTGTTGAAGCTTTCTTT. Translating gives CASGLSVEAFF. The complete variable domain, with remaining parts taken from reference TRBV12-5 and TRBJ1-1, reads DARVTQTPRHKVTEMGQEVTMRCQPILGHNTVFWYRQTMMQGLELLAYFRNRAPLDDSGMPKDRFSAEMPDATLATLKIQPSEPRDSAVYFCASGLSVEAFFGQGTRLTVV.

This clonotype was detected many times. The gene calls are TRBV7-2 and TRBJ2-2; D is uncertain. This CDR3 has 13 amino acids. Germline V gene sequence: CDR1 SGHTA, CDR2 FQGNSA. The V end lost 4 bases, the J end lost 5 bases, and 8 bases lay between the germline ends. In nucleotides, the CDR3 is TGTGCCAGCAGCTCTTTGGAGACCGGGGAGCTGTTTTTT. Its translation: CASSSLETGELFF.

There are many counts of this clonotype. V is TRBV2 and J is TRBJ1-1, with D uncertain. Deletions cut 3 bases from V and 6 bases from J, with 8 bases between. The CDR3 length is 12 residues. Germline V gene sequence: CDR1 SNHLY, CDR2 FYNNEI. CDR3 DNA sequence: TGTGCCAGCAGTGACCAAGCCCCTGAAGCTTTCTTT. This translates into CASSDQAPEAFF.

The chain has TRBV18 and TRBJ2-7; D assignment may be TRBD1 or TRBD2 (5 bases each). The V gene's germline CDR1 is KGHSH and CDR2 LQKENI. CDR3 length: 14 residues. Deletions cut 2 bases from V and 4 bases from J, with 12 bases between. CDR3 protein: CASSPGGNVYEQYF. DNA of the CDR3: TGTGCCAGCTCACCAGGGGGAAATGTTTACGAGCAGTACTTC.

The chain carries TRBV7-8 and TRBJ2-5; TRBD1 agrees at 9 bases. The CDR3 has 14 residues. J gave up 5 bases and V 5 bases, and 6 bases lay outside the gene matches. CDR1 and CDR2 (germline): SGHVS, FQNEAQ. DNA of the CDR3: TGTGCCAGCAGCGCCCTAACAGGGGGCGAGACCCAGTACTTC. Residues: CASSALTGGETQYF. Drawing the rest from reference TRBV7-8 and TRBJ2-5, the complete variable domain is GAGVSQSPRYKVAKRGQDVALRCDPISGHVSLFWYQQALGQGPEFLTYFQNEAQLDKSGLPSDRFFAERPEGSVSTLKIQRTQQEDSAVYLCASSALTGGETQYFGPGTRLLVL.

The table lists this clonotype with a few counts. The chain links TRBV2 to TRBJ2-5, with 7 bases identical to TRBD2. CDR3 length equals 18 residues. V was clipped by 7 bases and J by 5 bases; unmatched bases: 22. CDR1 and CDR2 (germline): SNHLY, FYNNEI. CDR3 DNA: TGTGCCAGCAAATTGGAGCTAGCGGATCGCCGTTGGAGGGAGACCCAGTACTTC. This gives the protein CASKLELADRRWRETQYF.

This clonotype has more than one count but fewer than ten. The rearrangement uses TRBV6-1 and TRBJ2-1; D is perhaps TRBD2 (7 bases). Trimming took 8 bases from V and 5 from J, leaving 16 bases between them. The CDR3 has 14 residues. Germline assignment: CDR1 MNHNS and CDR2 SASEGT. CDR3 sequence reads: CASGGGGRNNEQFF. The CDR3, as DNA: TGTGCCAGCGGGGGGGGCGGGAGAAACAATGAGCAGTTCTTC.

The chain couples TRBV4-3 to TRBJ2-1; no firm D call. The CDR3 spans 14 residues. The germline V gene has CDR1 LGHNA and CDR2 YSLEER. V was cut by 0 bases and J by 4 bases, with 7 bases left in between. The CDR3 loop reads CASSQDRAYNEQFF. CDR3 nucleotide sequence: TGCGCCAGCAGCCAAGATAGGGCTTACAATGAGCAGTTCTTC.

This clonotype came up many times. The chain uses TRBV12-3 or TRBV12-4 and TRBJ1-1; D is perhaps TRBD1 (5 bases). The V end lost 0 bases, the J end lost 0 bases, and 8 bases lay between the germline ends. This CDR3 contains 15 residues. CDR3 bases: TGTGCCAGCAGTTTAGCGGGGGGTGTGAACACTGAAGCTTTCTTT. Amino acid sequence: CASSLAGGVNTEAFF.

V gene TRBV6-5 combines with J gene TRBJ2-3; D is unclear. The germline V gene encodes CDR1 MNHEY and CDR2 SVGAGI. Trimming pared 3 bases from V and 5 bases from J, leaving 12 bases between. This CDR3 has 14 residues. The CDR3 loop reads CASSYWGRGDTQYF. CDR3 coding DNA: TGTGCCAGCAGTTATTGGGGTAGAGGAGATACGCAGTATTTT.

This clonotype was seen ten or more times. The chain employs TRBV27 and TRBJ2-2; D possibly corresponds to TRBD2 (7 bases). The CDR3 runs 16 residues. Per the germline V gene, CDR1 is MNHEY and CDR2 is SMNVEV (reference sequence). Trimming stripped 6 bases from V and 3 bases from J, with 17 bases between. Here the CDR3 DNA reads TGTGCCAGCAGCCTATGGGGGGGCATGGACACCGGGGAGCTGTTTTTT. Translation gives CASSLWGGMDTGELFF.

There are a few counts of this clonotype. V and J are TRBV20-1 and TRBJ2-3; D remains unclear. Trimming removed 0 bases at V and 4 bases at J, with 14 bases between. This CDR3 has 15 residues. Germline CDR1 is DFQATT and CDR2 is SNEGSKA (reference sequence). CDR3 coding DNA: TGCAGTGCTAGAGATACCCTCAAGAGGCCAGATACGCAGTATTTT. This gives the protein CSARDTLKRPDTQYF.

This clonotype was recorded a few times. The chain couples TRBV5-6 to TRBJ2-7, with D perhaps being TRBD1 or TRBD2 (6 bases each). Germline loops: CDR1 SGHDT, CDR2 YYEEEE. V lost 4 bases and J 4 bases, leaving 24 bases between the germline ends. The CDR3 runs 17 residues. The CDR3 loop reads CASSGGYLRDIRYEQYF. The CDR3 DNA reads TGTGCCAGCAGCGGGGGGTACCTCCGGGACATTCGTTACGAGCAGTACTTC.

This clonotype came up many times. The CDR3 DNA sequence: TGTGCCACGGGGGTAGGGGATTCACCCCTCCACTTT. Amino acids: CATGVGDSPLHF. The chain couples TRBV2 to TRBJ1-6; TRBD1 is a possible D gene (5 bases). Trimming shortened V by 10 bases and J by 8 bases, and 12 bases separated the two germline ends. The CDR3 has 12 amino acids. Germline CDR1 and CDR2: SNHLY and FYNNEI. The whole variable domain, remainder taken from reference TRBV2 and TRBJ1-6, is EPEVTQTPSHQVTQMGQEVILRCVPISNHLYFYWYRQILGQKVEFLVSFYNNEISEKSEIFDDQFSVERPDGSNFTLKIRSTKLEDSAMYFCATGVGDSPLHFGNGTRLTVT.

Only a few counts were recorded for this clonotype. V usage is TRBV7-2 and J usage is TRBJ2-1; D perhaps matches TRBD2 (5 bases). The germline V gene encodes CDR1 SGHTA and CDR2 FQGNSA. The CDR3 covers 12 residues. With 1 base removed from V and 12 bases from J, the gap between germline ends came to 10 bases. CDR3 residues: CASSLGEWRQFF. The DNA for the CDR3 is TGTGCCAGCAGCTTAGGGGAGTGGAGGCAGTTCTTC. Using reference TRBV7-2 and TRBJ2-1 for the parts outside the CDR3, the full variable domain is GAGVSQSPSNKVTEKGKDVELRCDPISGHTALYWYRQSLGQGLEFLIYFQGNSAPDKSGLPSDRFSAERTGGSVSTLTIQRTQQEDSAVYLCASSLGEWRQFFGPGTRLTVL.

This clonotype was counted a few times. The chain has TRBV5-1 and TRBJ2-7, with D perhaps assigned TRBD1 or TRBD2 (5 bases each). Germline loops: CDR1 SGHRS, CDR2 YFSETQ. With 0 bases removed from V and 8 bases from J, the gap between germline ends came to 12 bases. This CDR3 contains 13 residues. The CDR3 loop reads CASSLERLGQQYF. The CDR3 DNA follows: TGCGCCAGCAGCTTGGAAAGGTTGGGACAGCAGTACTTC.